Shown below are 12 T cell receptor beta chains from a single sample sequenced in a study of cytomegalovirus exposure and HLA in healthy donors. The PCR made use of 60 Vbeta and 13 Jbeta primers. The method was immunoSEQ multiplex PCR; TCRdb's version includes in-frame clones alone and lacks a portion of them. The data hold nearly 200,000 clones, with over 60% observed a single time. Sequenced material: PBMCs. The receptors here all came from a woman aged 25 to 39 in good health and CMV-seropositive.

The gene calls are TRBV19 and TRBJ2-6; possible D gene TRBD1, 6 bases. CDR3 size: 16 residues. Trimming stripped 4 bases from V and 1 base from J, with 11 bases between. From germline, CDR1 is LNHDA and CDR2 SQIVND (reference sequence). The CDR3 sequence: CASSRQAMSGANVLTF. The CDR3 DNA follows: TGTGCCAGTAGTAGACAGGCTATGTCTGGGGCCAACGTCCTGACTTTC.

The chain joins TRBV9 to TRBJ1-4, with TRBD1 as a possible D gene (6 bases). Germline assignment: CDR1 SGDLS and CDR2 YYNGEE. The CDR3 consists of 14 residues. Trimming took off 0 bases at V and 8 bases at J, with 11 bases between the two ends. CDR3 protein: CASSVGTVREKLFF. CDR3 DNA sequence: TGTGCCAGCAGCGTAGGGACAGTAAGGGAAAAACTGTTTTTT.

V usage is TRBV7-2 and J usage is TRBJ1-2, with 7 bases that match TRBD1. Germline V CDR1 and CDR2: SGHTA, FQGNSA. The CDR3 spans 14 residues. The junction had 7 bases not matched to a gene; V was cut back by 1 base and J by 8 bases. CDR3 sequence: CASSLDRQGGGYTF. CDR3 in DNA: TGTGCCAGCAGCTTAGACCGACAGGGCGGGGGCTACACCTTC.

This clone showed up just a few times. The chain joins TRBV15 to TRBJ1-4; D is uncertain. V was clipped by 5 bases and J by 5 bases, with 12 bases between them. The CDR3 totals 14 residues. The V gene's germline CDR1 is LNHNV and CDR2 YYDKDF (reference sequence). CDR3 loop: CATSLRSLNEKLFF. The CDR3, as DNA: TGTGCCACCAGCCTGCGAAGCCTCAATGAAAAACTGTTTTTT. Supplemented by reference TRBV15 and TRBJ1-4, the full variable domain reads DAMVIQNPRYQVTQFGKPVTLSCSQTLNHNVMYWYQQKSSQAPKLLFHYYDKDFNNEADTPDNFQSRRPNTSFCFLDIRSPGLGDTAMYLCATSLRSLNEKLFFGSGTQLSVL.

The rearrangement links TRBV10-3 to TRBJ1-2; 10 bases are shared with TRBD1. Trimming at V came to 10 bases and at J to 3 bases, leaving 5 bases not matched to a gene. The CDR3 spans 13 residues. Germline loops: CDR1 ENHRY, CDR2 SYGVKD. CDR3 residues: CATRGTGDYGYTF. Here the CDR3 DNA reads TGTGCCACCAGGGGGACAGGGGACTATGGCTACACCTTC.

This rearrangement joins TRBV7-2 to TRBJ2-1, with 7 bases aligning to TRBD2. Per the germline V gene, CDR1 is SGHTA and CDR2 is FQGNSA. Trimming cost V 5 bases and J 4 bases; bases outside gene matches: 8. This CDR3 contains 15 residues. CDR3 amino acids: CASSTAGPMYNEQFF. DNA of the CDR3: TGTGCCAGCAGCACAGCGGGACCCATGTACAATGAGCAGTTCTTC. Drawing the rest from reference TRBV7-2 and TRBJ2-1, the complete variable domain is GAGVSQSPSNKVTEKGKDVELRCDPISGHTALYWYRQSLGQGLEFLIYFQGNSAPDKSGLPSDRFSAERTGGSVSTLTIQRTQQEDSAVYLCASSTAGPMYNEQFFGPGTRLTVL.

The chain has TRBV27 and TRBJ1-6; TRBD1 agrees at 7 bases. In germline, CDR1 is MNHEY, CDR2 SMNVEV (reference sequence). With 8 bases clipped from V and 14 bases from J, the junction kept 12 bases outside the gene matches. The CDR3 is 13 residues long. CDR3 amino acids: CASGPGQHFSLHF. CDR3 DNA sequence: TGTGCCAGCGGACCGGGACAGCACTTTTCCCTCCACTTT.

Only one count was recorded for this clone. V and J are TRBV7-3 and TRBJ1-2; 8 nucleotides align to TRBD1. In germline, CDR1 is SGHTA, CDR2 FQGTGA. The CDR3 length is 13 residues. V lost 4 bases to trimming and J lost 7 bases; unmatched junction nucleotides: 5. The CDR3 DNA reads as TGTGCCAGCAGCTCACAGGGACAGGCTGGCTACACCTTC. The encoded protein is CASSSQGQAGYTF.

V usage is TRBV7-6 and J usage is TRBJ2-2; TRBD1 aligns across 9 bases. Germline values: CDR1 SGHVS, CDR2 FNYEAQ. The CDR3 extends over 15 amino acids. The ends lost 1 base at V and 6 bases at J; junction bases unmatched: 3. The CDR3 bases are TGTGCCAGCAGCTTAGGGGGACAGGGAGCCGGGGAGCTGTTTTTT. Its translation: CASSLGGQGAGELFF.

The chain recombines TRBV7-3 with TRBJ2-7; a weak D match, TRBD1 (6 bases). The CDR3 extends over 14 amino acids. Between the trimmed V and J ends, which lost 1 base and 6 bases, there was a span of 13 bases. Per the germline V gene, CDR1 is SGHTA and CDR2 is FQGTGA. CDR3 in DNA: TGTGCCAGCAGCTTAAGGCCAGGGGACGGCGAGCAGTACTTC. It encodes CASSLRPGDGEQYF.

The chain uses TRBV27 and TRBJ1-5; D may be TRBD1 (6 bases). V dropped 3 bases and J dropped 7 bases, with 19 bases sitting between them. Germline lookup yields CDR1 MNHEY and CDR2 SMNVEV (reference sequence). The CDR3 contains 16 residues. CDR3 DNA sequence: TGTGCCAGCAGTTTCATCACCACAGGGATAAGGCAGCCCCAGCATTTT. It encodes CASSFITTGIRQPQHF.

The CDR3 spells CASSISVSGNTIYF. In DNA form, the CDR3 reads TGTGCCAGTAGTATTTCAGTTTCTGGAAACACCATATATTTT. J is TRBJ1-3 and V is TRBV19; D not resolved. The germline CDR1 and CDR2 sequences are LNHDA and SQIVND (reference sequence). V dropped 3 bases and J dropped 1 base, with 7 bases sitting between them. CDR3 length: 14 residues.